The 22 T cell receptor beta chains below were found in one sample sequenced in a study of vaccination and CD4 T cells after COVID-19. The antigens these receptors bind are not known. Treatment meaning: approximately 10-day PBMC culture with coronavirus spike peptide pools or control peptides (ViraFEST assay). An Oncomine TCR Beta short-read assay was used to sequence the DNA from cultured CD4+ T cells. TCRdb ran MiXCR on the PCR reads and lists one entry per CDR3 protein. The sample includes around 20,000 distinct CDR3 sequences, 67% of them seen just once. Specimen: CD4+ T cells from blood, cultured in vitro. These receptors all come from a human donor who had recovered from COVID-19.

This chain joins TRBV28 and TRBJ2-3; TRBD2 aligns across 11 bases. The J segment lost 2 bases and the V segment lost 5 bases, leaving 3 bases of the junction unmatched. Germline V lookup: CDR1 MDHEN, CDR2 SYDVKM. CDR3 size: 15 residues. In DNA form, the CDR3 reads TGTGCCAGCAGTGAGACTAGCGGGAACACAGATACGCAGTATTTT. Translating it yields CASSETSGNTDTQYF.

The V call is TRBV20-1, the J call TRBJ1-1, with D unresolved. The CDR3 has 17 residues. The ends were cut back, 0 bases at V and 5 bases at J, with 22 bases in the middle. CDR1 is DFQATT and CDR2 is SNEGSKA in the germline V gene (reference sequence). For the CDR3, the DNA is TGCAGTGCTAGAGATCCGAGGTCCGCGGGGAGAGGGACTGAAGCTTTCTTT. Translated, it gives CSARDPRSAGRGTEAFF.

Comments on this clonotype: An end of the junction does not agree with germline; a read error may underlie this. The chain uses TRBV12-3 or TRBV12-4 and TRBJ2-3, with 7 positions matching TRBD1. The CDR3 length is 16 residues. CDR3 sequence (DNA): TGTGCCAGCAGCTTAGCGATGACAGGGTCGGGAGATACGCAGTATTTT. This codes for CASSLAMTGSGDTQYF.

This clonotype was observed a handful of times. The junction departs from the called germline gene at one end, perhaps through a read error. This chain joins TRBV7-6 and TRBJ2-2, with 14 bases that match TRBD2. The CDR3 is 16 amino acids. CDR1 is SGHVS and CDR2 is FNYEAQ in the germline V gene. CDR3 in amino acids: CASSPRTSGGSGELFF. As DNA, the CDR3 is TGTGCTAGCAGCCCACGGACTAGCGGGGGGTCCGGGGAGCTGTTTTTT. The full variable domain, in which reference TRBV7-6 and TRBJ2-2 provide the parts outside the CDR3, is GAGVSQSPRYKVTKRGQDVALRCDPISGHVSLYWYRQALGQGPEFLTYFNYEAQQDKSGLPNDRFSAERPEGSISTLTIQRTEQRDSAMYRCASSPRTSGGSGELFFGEGSRLTVL.

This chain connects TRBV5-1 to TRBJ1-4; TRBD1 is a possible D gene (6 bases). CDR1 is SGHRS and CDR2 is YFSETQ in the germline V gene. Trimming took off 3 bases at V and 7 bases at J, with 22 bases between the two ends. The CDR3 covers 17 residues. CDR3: CASSSPPAQGRVEKLFF. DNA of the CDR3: TGCGCCAGCAGCTCGCCCCCCGCCCAGGGGCGCGTTGAAAAACTGTTTTTT.

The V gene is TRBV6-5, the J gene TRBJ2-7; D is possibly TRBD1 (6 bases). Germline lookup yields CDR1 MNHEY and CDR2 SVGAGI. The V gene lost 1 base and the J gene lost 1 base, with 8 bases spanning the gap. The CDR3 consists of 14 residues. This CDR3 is CASSYYQGSYEQYF. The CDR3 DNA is TGTGCCAGCAGTTACTACCAGGGGTCCTACGAGCAGTACTTC.

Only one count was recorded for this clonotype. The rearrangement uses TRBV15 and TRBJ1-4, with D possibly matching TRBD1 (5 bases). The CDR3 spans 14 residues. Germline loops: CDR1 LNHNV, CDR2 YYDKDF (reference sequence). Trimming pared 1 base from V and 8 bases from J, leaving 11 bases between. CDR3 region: CATSRVTWGEKLFF. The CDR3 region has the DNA TGTGCCACCAGCAGAGTAACCTGGGGGGAAAAACTGTTTTTT.

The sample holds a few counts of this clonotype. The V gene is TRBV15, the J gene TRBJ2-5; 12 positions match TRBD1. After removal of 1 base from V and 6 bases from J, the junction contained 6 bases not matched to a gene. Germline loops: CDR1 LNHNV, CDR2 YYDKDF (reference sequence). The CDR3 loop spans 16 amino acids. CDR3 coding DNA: TGTGCCACCAGCAGAGCCGGGACAGGGGGCGCACAGACCCAGTACTTC. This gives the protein CATSRAGTGGAQTQYF.

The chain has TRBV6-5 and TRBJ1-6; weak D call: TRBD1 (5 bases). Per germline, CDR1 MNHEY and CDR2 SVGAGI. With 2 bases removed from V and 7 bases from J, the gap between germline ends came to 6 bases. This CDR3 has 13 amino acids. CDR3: CASSYEGNSPLHF. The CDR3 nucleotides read TGTGCCAGCAGTTACGAGGGGAATTCACCCCTCCACTTT.

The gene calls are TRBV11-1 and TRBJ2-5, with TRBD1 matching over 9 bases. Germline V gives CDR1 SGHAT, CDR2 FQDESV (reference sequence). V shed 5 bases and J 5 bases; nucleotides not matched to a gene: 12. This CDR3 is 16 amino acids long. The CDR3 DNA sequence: TGTGCCAGCAGCCTATCCTCGGGACAGGGTTGGGAGACCCAGTACTTC. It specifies CASSLSSGQGWETQYF.

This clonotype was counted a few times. The CDR3 reads CSAISPYEQYF. The CDR3 nucleotides are TGCAGTGCTATTAGCCCCTACGAGCAGTACTTC. V and J are TRBV20-1 and TRBJ2-7, with unresolved D. The CDR3 extends over 11 amino acids. Trimming removed 4 bases at V and 2 bases at J, with 6 bases between. Germline V lookup: CDR1 DFQATT, CDR2 SNEGSKA (reference sequence).

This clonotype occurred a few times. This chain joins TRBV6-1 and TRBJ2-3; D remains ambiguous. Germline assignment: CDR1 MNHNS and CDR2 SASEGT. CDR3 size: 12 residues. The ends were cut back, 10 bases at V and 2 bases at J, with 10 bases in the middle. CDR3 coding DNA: TGTGCCACTACTACGTACACAGATACGCAGTATTTT. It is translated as CATTTYTDTQYF.

The CDR3 nucleotides are TGTGCCAGCAGTCCTAACTCCGGGGGGAGCGATGGCTACACCTTC. It specifies CASSPNSGGSDGYTF. This chain joins TRBV27 and TRBJ1-2; perhaps TRBD1 as D (5 bases). The V and J ends lost 5 bases and 6 bases respectively, with 19 bases between them. This CDR3 region has 15 residues. The germline V gene has CDR1 MNHEY and CDR2 SMNVEV (reference sequence).

The CDR3 DNA follows: TGCAGTGCATCCGGGACTAGCGTCACCGGGGAGCTGTTTTTT. Protein sequence: CSASGTSVTGELFF. The chain recombines TRBV20-1 with TRBJ2-2; 10 positions match TRBD2. V shed 6 bases, J shed 4 bases, and the junction held 5 bases outside the gene matches. The CDR3 totals 14 residues. Looked up from germline, CDR1 is DFQATT and CDR2 is SNEGSKA (reference sequence).

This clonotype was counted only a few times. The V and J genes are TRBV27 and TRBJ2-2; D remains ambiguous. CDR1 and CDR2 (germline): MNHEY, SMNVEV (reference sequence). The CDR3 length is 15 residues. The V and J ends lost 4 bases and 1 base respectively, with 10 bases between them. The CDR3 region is CASSSSTLNTGELFF. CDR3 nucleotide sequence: TGTGCCAGCAGTTCCTCCACATTGAACACCGGGGAGCTGTTTTTT.

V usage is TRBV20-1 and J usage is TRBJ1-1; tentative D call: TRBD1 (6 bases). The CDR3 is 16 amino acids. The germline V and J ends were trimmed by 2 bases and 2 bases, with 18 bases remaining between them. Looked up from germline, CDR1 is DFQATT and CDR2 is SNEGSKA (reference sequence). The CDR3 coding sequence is TGCAGTGCTAGACCAACCCGACGGGGGCAAAACACTGAAGCTTTCTTT. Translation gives CSARPTRRGQNTEAFF.

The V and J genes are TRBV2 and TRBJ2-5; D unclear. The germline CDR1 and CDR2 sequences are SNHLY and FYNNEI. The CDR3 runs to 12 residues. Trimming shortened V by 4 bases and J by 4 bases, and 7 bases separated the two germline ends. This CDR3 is CASSAFPETQYF. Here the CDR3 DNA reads TGTGCCAGCAGTGCATTCCCAGAGACCCAGTACTTC. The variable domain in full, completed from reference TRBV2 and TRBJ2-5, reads EPEVTQTPSHQVTQMGQEVILRCVPISNHLYFYWYRQILGQKVEFLVSFYNNEISEKSEIFDDQFSVERPDGSNFTLKIRSTKLEDSAMYFCASSAFPETQYFGPGTRLLVL.

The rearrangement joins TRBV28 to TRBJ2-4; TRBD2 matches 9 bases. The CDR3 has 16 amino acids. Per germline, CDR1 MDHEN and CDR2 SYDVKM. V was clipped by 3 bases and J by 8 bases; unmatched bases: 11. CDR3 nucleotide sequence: TGTGCCAGCAGTTTCCTTCGTGCGGGAGGGCCAGACATTCAGTACTTC. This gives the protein CASSFLRAGGPDIQYF.

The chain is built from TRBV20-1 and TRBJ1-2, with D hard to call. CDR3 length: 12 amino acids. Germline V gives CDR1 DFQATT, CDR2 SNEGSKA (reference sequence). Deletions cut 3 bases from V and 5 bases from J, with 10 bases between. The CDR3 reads CSASMVGYGYTF. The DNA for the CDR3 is TGCAGTGCTAGTATGGTAGGGTATGGCTACACCTTC.

The CDR3 sequence is CASSYVGLGSNEQFF. The CDR3 DNA follows: TGTGCCAGCAGTTATGTGGGTCTAGGCTCCAATGAGCAGTTCTTC. The chain employs TRBV6-2 or TRBV6-3 and TRBJ2-1; D is unresolved. The CDR3 is 15 amino acids. The V end was cut by 3 bases, the J end by 6 bases, with 15 bases between. Germline-derived CDR1 and CDR2 are MNHEY and SVGEGT.

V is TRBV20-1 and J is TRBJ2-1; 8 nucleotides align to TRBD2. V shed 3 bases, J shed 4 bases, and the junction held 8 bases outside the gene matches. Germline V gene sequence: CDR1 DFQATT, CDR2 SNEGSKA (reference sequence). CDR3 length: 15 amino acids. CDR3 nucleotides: TGCAGTGCTAGTAGCGGGAAGCTAACGTACAATGAGCAGTTCTTC. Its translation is CSASSGKLTYNEQFF.

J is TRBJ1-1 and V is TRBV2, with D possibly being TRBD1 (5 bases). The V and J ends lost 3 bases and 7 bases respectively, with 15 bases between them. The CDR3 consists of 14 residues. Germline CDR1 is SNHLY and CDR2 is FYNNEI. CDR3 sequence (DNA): TGTGCCAGCAGTGAGGGGTCGGGGCGGGGTGAAGCTTTCTTT. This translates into CASSEGSGRGEAFF.